This T cell receptor (beta chain) was sequenced for a study of STAT3 mutations in large granular lymphocyte leukemia. About the study: 40% of treated T-LGLL patients showed hematologic response to immunosuppression. Findings and limits, study-wide: In T-cell large granular lymphocyte leukemia, about half of patients showed multiple immunodominant subclonotypes.

As concerns this clone: Its antigen is undetermined.

Germline loops: CDR1 SGHDT, CDR2 YYEEEE. V was pared by 5 bases and J by 9 bases, with 8 bases of the junction left unmatched. The CDR3 contains 14 residues. Generated by immunoSEQ multiplex PCR, the TCRdb table keeps only in-frame clones and is missing some. The sample carries 30,000 to 40,000 clones, about 86% recorded once. The sample consisted of peripheral blood mononuclear cells. V gene TRBV5-6 combines with J gene TRBJ2-1, with 10 bases fitting TRBD1. This receptor was obtained from a man between 60 and 75 years old with T-cell large granular lymphocyte leukemia. Some clones in this sample may be carry-over from other donors' samples. In DNA, the CDR3 is TGTGCCAGCAGTAGGGACAGGGGAACGGGTGAGCAGTTCTTC. Its translation: CASSRDRGTGEQFF.